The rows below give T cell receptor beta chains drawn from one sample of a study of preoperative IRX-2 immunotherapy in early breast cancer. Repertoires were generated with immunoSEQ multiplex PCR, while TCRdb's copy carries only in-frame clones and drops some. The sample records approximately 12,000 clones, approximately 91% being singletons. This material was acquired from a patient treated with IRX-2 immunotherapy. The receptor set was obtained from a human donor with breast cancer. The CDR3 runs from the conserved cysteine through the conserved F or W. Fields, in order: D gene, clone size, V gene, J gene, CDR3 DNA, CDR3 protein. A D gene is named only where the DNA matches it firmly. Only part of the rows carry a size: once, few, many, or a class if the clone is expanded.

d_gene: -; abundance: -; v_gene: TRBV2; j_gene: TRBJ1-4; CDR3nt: TGTGCCAGCAGTGATCTCAGGGGACTTGAAAAACTGTTTTTT; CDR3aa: CASSDLRGLEKLFF
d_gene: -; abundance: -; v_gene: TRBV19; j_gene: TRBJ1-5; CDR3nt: TGTGCCAGTAGTATTGGGCAGGGGTATAGCAATCAGCCCCAGCATTTT; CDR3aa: CASSIGQGYSNQPQHF
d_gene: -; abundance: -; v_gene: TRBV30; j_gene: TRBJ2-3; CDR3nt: TGTGCCTGGAGTAGGGTCGGAAGCACAGATACGCAGTATTTT; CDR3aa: CAWSRVGSTDTQYF
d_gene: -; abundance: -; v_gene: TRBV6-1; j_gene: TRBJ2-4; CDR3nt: TGTGCCAGCATAAAAGGTCGGGAAGGCATTCAGTACTTC; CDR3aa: CASIKGREGIQYF
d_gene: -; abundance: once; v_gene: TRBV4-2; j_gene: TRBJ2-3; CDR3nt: TGTGCCAGCAGCCAAGAAGGAGTACGCACAGATACGCAGTATTTT; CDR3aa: CASSQEGVRTDTQYF
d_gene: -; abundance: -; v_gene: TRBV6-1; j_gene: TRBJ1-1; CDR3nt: TGTGCCAGCAGTGAGTGGGGCAGGGTAGGTGAAGCTTTCTTT; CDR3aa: CASSEWGRVGEAFF
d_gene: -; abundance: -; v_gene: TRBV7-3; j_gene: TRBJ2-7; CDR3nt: TGTGCCAGCAGCTTGGAGGGCAGGGGCTACGAGCAGTACTTC; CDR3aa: CASSLEGRGYEQYF
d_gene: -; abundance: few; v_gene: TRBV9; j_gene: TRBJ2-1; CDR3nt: TGTGCCAGCAGCGTAGGTACTCTTAGCTCCTACAATGAGCAGTTCTTC; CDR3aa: CASSVGTLSSYNEQFF
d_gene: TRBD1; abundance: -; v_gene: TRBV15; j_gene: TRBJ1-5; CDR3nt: TGTGCCACCAGCACAGGGGGACAGGTCGGTCAGCCCCAGCATTTT; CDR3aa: CATSTGGQVGQPQHF
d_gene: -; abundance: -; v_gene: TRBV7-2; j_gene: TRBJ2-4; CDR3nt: TGTGCCAGCAGTCGTAGGGGTGGAGGGATGGACATTCAGTACTTC; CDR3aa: CASSRRGGGMDIQYF
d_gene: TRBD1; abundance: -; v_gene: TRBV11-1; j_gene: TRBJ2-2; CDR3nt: TGTGCCAGCAGACCCGGGACAGGGTACCCCGGGGAGCTGTTTTTT; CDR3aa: CASRPGTGYPGELFF
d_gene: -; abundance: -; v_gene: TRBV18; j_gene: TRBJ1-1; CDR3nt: TGTGCCAGCTCACCTGGCGGGACCTCAGAAAGGGCTTTCTTT; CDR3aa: CASSPGGTSERAFF
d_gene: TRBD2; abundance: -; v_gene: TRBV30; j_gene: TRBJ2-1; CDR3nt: TGTGCCTGGAGCGAAGCGGGACTAGCGGCCTACAATGAGCAGTTCTTC; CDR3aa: CAWSEAGLAAYNEQFF
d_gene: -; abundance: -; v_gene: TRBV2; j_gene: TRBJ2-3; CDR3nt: TGTGCCAGCAGGCCGGGCGGCACCACAGATACGCAGTATTTT; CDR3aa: CASRPGGTTDTQYF
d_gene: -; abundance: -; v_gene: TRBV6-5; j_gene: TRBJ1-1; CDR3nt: TGTGCCTGTTCCGTGGGGATGCGGATGAACACTGAAGCTTTCTTT; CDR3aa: CACSVGMRMNTEAFF
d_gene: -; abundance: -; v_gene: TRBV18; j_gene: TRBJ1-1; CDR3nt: TGTGCCAGCTCACCGATGGGGACTTCAGGCACTGAAGCTTTCTTT; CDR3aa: CASSPMGTSGTEAFF
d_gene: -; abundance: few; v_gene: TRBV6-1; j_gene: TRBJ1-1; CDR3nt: TGTGCCAGCAGTGAAGCGCAGGACACTGAAGCTTTCTTT; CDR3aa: CASSEAQDTEAFF
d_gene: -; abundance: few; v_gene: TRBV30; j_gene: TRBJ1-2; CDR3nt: TGTGCCTGGGGCAGAAACTATGGCTACACCTTC; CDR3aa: CAWGRNYGYTF
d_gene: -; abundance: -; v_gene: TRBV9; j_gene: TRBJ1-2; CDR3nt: TGTGCCAGCACTAGGGACGCCACTAACTATGGCTACACCTTC; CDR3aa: CASTRDATNYGYTF
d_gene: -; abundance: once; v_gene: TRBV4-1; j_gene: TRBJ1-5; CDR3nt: TGCGCCAGCAGCCCGGTGGTTCAGCCCCAGCATTTT; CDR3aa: CASSPVVQPQHF
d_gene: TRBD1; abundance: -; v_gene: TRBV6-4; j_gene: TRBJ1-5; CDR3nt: TGTGCCAGCAGTGAGACGGGACAGGGCAATCAGCCCCAGCATTTT; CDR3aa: CASSETGQGNQPQHF
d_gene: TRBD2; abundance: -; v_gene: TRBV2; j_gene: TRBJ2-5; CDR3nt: TGTGCCAGCAGTGAAGGTCTAGCGGGGATGGAGACCCAGTACTTC; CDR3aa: CASSEGLAGMETQYF
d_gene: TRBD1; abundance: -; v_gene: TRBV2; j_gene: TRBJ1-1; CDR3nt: TGTGCCAGCAGACTGAGGGGGCCAAACACTGAAGCTTTCTTT; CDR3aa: CASRLRGPNTEAFF
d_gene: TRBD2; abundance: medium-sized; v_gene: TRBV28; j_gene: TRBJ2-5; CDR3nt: TGTGCCAGCAGTTTAGAGGCCTTAGCGGGCCAAGAGACCCAGTACTTC; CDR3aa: CASSLEALAGQETQYF
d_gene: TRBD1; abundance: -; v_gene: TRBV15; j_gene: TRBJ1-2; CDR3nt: TGTGCCACCAGCAGAGATAAGGGACTCAGGGGGTACTACACCTTC; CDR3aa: CATSRDKGLRGYYTF
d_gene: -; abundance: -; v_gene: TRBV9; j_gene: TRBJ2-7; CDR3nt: TGTGCCAGCAGCGTAATGGGACATAGCGAGCAGTACTTC; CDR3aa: CASSVMGHSEQYF
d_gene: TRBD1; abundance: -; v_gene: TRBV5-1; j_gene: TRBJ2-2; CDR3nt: TGCGCCAGCAGCTTTCAGGCGAACAGGGGCGCGAACACCGGGGAGCTGTTTTTT; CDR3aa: CASSFQANRGANTGELFF
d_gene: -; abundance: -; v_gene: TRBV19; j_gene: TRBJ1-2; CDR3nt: TGTGCCAGTAGTATAGATAGAGGGGCGAGCTATGGCTACACCTTC; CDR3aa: CASSIDRGASYGYTF
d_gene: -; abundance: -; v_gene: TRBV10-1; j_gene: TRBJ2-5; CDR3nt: TGCGCCAGCAGTGGACAGTCCCAGGGGACCCAGTACTTC; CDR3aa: CASSGQSQGTQYF
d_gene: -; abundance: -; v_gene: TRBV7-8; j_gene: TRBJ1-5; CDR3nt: TGTGCCAGCAGCTTGAGAAGGGGGAGCAATCAGCCCCAGCATTTT; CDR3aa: CASSLRRGSNQPQHF
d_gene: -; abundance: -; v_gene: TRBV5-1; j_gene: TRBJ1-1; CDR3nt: TGCGCCAGCAGCTTCTATCCAGGATCTAACACTGAAGCTTTCTTT; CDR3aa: CASSFYPGSNTEAFF
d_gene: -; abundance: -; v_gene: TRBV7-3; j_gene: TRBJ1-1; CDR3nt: TGTGCCGGGCTTGAAGCTTTCTTT; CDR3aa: CAGLEAFF
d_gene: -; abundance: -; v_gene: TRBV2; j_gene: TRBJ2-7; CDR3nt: TGTGCCAGCAGTGCCCAGGGTAGGTCCTACGAGCAGTACTTC; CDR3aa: CASSAQGRSYEQYF
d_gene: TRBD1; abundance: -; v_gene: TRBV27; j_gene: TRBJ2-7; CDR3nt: TGTGCCAGCTGCTTCTCCACCGGGACAGGGGGTTCCTACGAGCAGTACTTC; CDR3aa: CASCFSTGTGGSYEQYF
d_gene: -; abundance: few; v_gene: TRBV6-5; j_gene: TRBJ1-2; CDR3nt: TGTGCCAGCAGCTCCGGACGGAGCTATGGCTACACCTTC; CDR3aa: CASSSGRSYGYTF
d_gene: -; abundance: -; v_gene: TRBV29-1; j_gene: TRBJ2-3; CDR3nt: TGCAGCGTTGAAGATCCAACAGGGAGGCCAGATACGCAGTATTTT; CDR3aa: CSVEDPTGRPDTQYF
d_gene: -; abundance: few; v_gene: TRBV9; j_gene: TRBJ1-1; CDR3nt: TGTGCCAGCAGCGTAGCTCCAGTGAACACTGAAGCTTTCTTT; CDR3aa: CASSVAPVNTEAFF
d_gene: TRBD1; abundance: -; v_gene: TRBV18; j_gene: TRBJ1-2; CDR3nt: TGTGCCAGCTCACCCTCGGGACAGGGCACTCGGGGCTACACCTTC; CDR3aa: CASSPSGQGTRGYTF
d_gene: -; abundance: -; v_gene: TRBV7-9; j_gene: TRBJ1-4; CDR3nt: TGTGCCAGCAGCCTCTTCCTGAGCGACCGGAAAGTAAAGGAAAAACTGTTTTTT; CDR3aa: CASSLFLSDRKVKEKLFF
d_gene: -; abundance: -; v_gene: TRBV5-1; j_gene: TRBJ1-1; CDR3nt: TGCGCCAGCAGCTTAGGTATGAACACTGAAGCTTTCTTT; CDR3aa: CASSLGMNTEAFF
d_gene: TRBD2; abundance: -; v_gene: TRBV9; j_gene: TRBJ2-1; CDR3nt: TGTGCCAGCAGCGATAGCGGGGATTCCTACAATGAGCAGTTCTTC; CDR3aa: CASSDSGDSYNEQFF
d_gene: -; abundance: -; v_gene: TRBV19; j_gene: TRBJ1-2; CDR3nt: TGTGCCAGTAGTATCGCCCGAGGGTATGGCTACACCTTC; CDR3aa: CASSIARGYGYTF
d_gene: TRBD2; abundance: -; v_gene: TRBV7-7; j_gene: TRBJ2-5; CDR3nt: TGTGCTAGCAGCCGGGGGACTAGCGGGGGGCCGCAAGAGACCCAGTACTTC; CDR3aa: CASSRGTSGGPQETQYF